This passage covers 17 T cell receptor beta chains from one sample sequenced in a study of regulatory T cells in long-lasting Graves disease. According to the study, TCR beta libraries were built with iRepertoire HTBI primers and CDR3-region Arm-PCR. TCRdb called the multiplex PCR reads again in MiXCR, with one record for every CDR3 protein. The sample holds about 300,000 distinct CDR3 sequences, 20% to 25% seen once. The time point: persistent/refractory GD, antithyroid drugs over 5 years with positive TRAb. From PBMCs, RNA was extracted and then used to make the TCR library. The starting material was peripheral blood mononuclear cells (PBMCs), obtained when the disease was refractory, from a patient treated with antithyroid drugs. The receptors were gathered from a female donor with Graves disease.

The chain joins TRBV6-5 to TRBJ2-5, with D unclear. CDR1 is MNHEY and CDR2 is SVGAGI in the germline V gene. The CDR3 is 14 residues long. V was cut by 3 bases and J by 5 bases, with 13 bases left in between. The CDR3 sequence: CASSYYSSGETQYF. The CDR3 DNA follows: TGTGCCAGCAGTTATTACTCTAGTGGGGAGACCCAGTACTTC.

The genes are TRBV6-1 and TRBJ1-3, with 9 bases aligning to TRBD1. This CDR3 comprises 18 residues. V gave up 6 bases and J gave up 8 bases; unmatched junction bases: 20. Germline CDR1 reads MNHNS; CDR2 reads SASEGT. CDR3 in amino acids: CASRQTLGQGKISDTIYF. As DNA, the CDR3 is TGTGCCAGCAGGCAAACCTTGGGACAGGGCAAAATAAGCGACACCATATATTTT.

This clonotype was picked up many times. The chain employs TRBV20-1 and TRBJ1-1; no clear D gene. V lost 5 bases, J lost 4 bases, and 11 bases lay in between. Germline CDR1 is DFQATT and CDR2 is SNEGSKA (reference sequence). The CDR3 totals 12 residues. The CDR3: CSASKGRTEAFF. In DNA, the CDR3 is TGCAGTGCTTCGAAAGGGCGCACTGAAGCTTTCTTT.

In regard to this clonotype: This clone may be a read error of a much larger clone one base away. No conserved phenylalanine or tryptophan is present at the end of the CDR3, so a read error is the likely explanation. V gene TRBV7-3 combines with J gene TRBJ1-1; D is ambiguous. The germline gives CDR1 SGHTA, CDR2 FQGTGA. V was shortened by 2 bases and J by 5 bases, with 9 bases between the two germline ends. CDR3 size: 13 residues. The CDR3: CASSLGLGTEAFV. The CDR3 DNA sequence: TGTGCCAGCAGCTTAGGACTTGGTACTGAAGCTTTCGTT.

On this clonotype itself: This clone may be a read error of a much larger clone one base away. This rearrangement joins TRBV12-3 or TRBV12-4 to TRBJ1-6; 9 bases match TRBD1. The CDR3 contains 14 residues. The trim removed 5 bases at V and 8 bases at J, leaving 4 bases unmatched. The CDR3 DNA sequence: TGTGCCAGCAGTCGACAGGGGGGGGATTCACCCCTCCACTTT. It specifies CASSRQGGDSPLHF.

This clonotype was seen a handful of times. The chain carries TRBV12-3 or TRBV12-4 and TRBJ2-5, with a possible D match to TRBD1 (6 bases). The CDR3 runs to 15 residues. With 5 bases removed from V and 5 bases from J, the gap between germline ends came to 18 bases. CDR3 amino acids: CASSPGSGAFETQYF. The CDR3 coding sequence is TGTGCCAGCAGTCCGGGGTCAGGGGCCTTCGAGACCCAGTACTTC.

This clonotype was seen a few times. The rearrangement links TRBV6-5 to TRBJ1-2, with D maybe TRBD1 (5 bases). Trimming took 1 base from V and 3 from J, leaving 12 bases between them. There are 15 residues in the CDR3. The V gene's germline CDR1 is MNHEY and CDR2 SVGAGI. The CDR3 sequence: CASSYYGATDYGYTF. CDR3 nucleotides: TGTGCCAGCAGTTACTATGGGGCGACGGACTATGGCTACACCTTC.

This clonotype occurred many times. V is TRBV11-2 and J is TRBJ2-2; weak D call: TRBD2 (6 bases). Germline CDR1 reads SGHAT; CDR2 reads FQNNGV. V lost 6 bases to trimming and J lost 1 base, with 15 bases between them. The CDR3 loop spans 16 amino acids. In nucleotides, the CDR3 is TGTGCCAGCAGTCATCACGGGACTCAGAACACCGGGGAGCTGTTTTTT. Encoded protein: CASSHHGTQNTGELFF.

This clonotype has just a few counts. The chain uses TRBV5-6 and TRBJ1-1; no clear D. The V end was cut by 0 bases, the J end by 3 bases, with 12 bases between. The germline V gene has CDR1 SGHDT and CDR2 YYEEEE. The CDR3 consists of 15 residues. The CDR3 here is CASSLVGGAYTEAFF. Here the CDR3 DNA reads TGTGCCAGCAGCTTGGTAGGCGGAGCGTACACTGAAGCTTTCTTT.

The J gene is TRBJ2-4, the V gene TRBV6-2 or TRBV6-3; 8 positions agree with TRBD2. Germline V gene data show CDR1 as MNHEY and CDR2 as SVGEGT. Germline trimming cut 6 bases from V and 1 base from J; bases unmatched to any gene: 5. There are 15 residues in the CDR3. The CDR3 region is CASRRLATAKNIQYF. DNA of the CDR3: TGTGCCAGCAGGCGACTAGCGACGGCCAAAAACATTCAGTACTTC.

This chain connects TRBV5-5 to TRBJ2-7; 14 bases line up with TRBD2. The V segment lost 4 bases and the J segment 4 bases; nucleotides outside the gene matches: 4. CDR3 length equals 15 residues. CDR1 is SGHKS and CDR2 is YYEKEE in the germline V gene (reference sequence). Here the CDR3 DNA reads TGTGCCAGCAGCAACGGACTAGCGGGAGGTTACGAGCAGTACTTC. Encoded protein: CASSNGLAGGYEQYF.

This chain uses TRBV6-1 with TRBJ2-7, with TRBD2 matching 11 bases. This CDR3 comprises 16 residues. V was clipped by 5 bases and J by 4 bases; unmatched bases: 10. Germline CDR1 is MNHNS and CDR2 is SASEGT. The CDR3 bases are TGTGCCAGCAGTACGCGGCGCACTAGCGGGAGTTACGAGCAGTACTTC. It codes for CASSTRRTSGSYEQYF.

The J gene is TRBJ2-1, the V gene TRBV9, with D possibly being TRBD1 (5 bases). Germline CDR1 is SGDLS and CDR2 is YYNGEE. The germline V and J ends were trimmed by 5 bases and 7 bases, with 13 bases remaining between them. This CDR3 contains 13 residues. CDR3 sequence reads: CASSLRPGNEQFF. In nucleotides, the CDR3 is TGTGCCAGCAGTTTGCGCCCAGGGAATGAGCAGTTCTTC.

This clonotype was observed at least ten times. This rearrangement joins TRBV6-9 to TRBJ2-7, with TRBD2 identical over 8 bases. The ends lost 3 bases at V and 0 bases at J; junction bases unmatched: 1. Germline values: CDR1 MNHGY, CDR2 SVAAGI. The CDR3 has 14 residues. The CDR3 bases are TGTGCCAGCAGTTACGGGGGGGGCTCCTACGAGCAGTACTTC. Translating gives CASSYGGGSYEQYF.

This clonotype was seen ten or more times. The chain has TRBV4-2 and TRBJ1-4; 7 bases fit TRBD1. Losses at the gene ends were 1 base for V and 0 bases for J; bases not matched to a gene: 2. Germline V gene sequence: CDR1 LGHNA, CDR2 YNFKEQ. This CDR3 has 16 residues. The CDR3 DNA is TGTGCCAGCAGCCAAGGGGACAGAACAACTAATGAAAAACTGTTTTTT. It codes for CASSQGDRTTNEKLFF.

This clonotype was counted a few times. This chain uses TRBV14 with TRBJ2-5, with a possible D match to TRBD1 (6 bases). This CDR3 is 14 amino acids long. Germline CDR1 and CDR2: SGHDN and FVKESK. Trimming shortened V by 2 bases and J by 0 bases, and 7 bases separated the two germline ends. CDR3 bases: TGTGCCAGCAGCCAACAGGGGCACCAAGAGACCCAGTACTTC. The encoded protein is CASSQQGHQETQYF.

This clonotype was counted between two and nine times. The chain joins TRBV19 to TRBJ1-5, with TRBD1 matching 9 bases. This CDR3 is built from 16 residues. J gave up 2 bases and V 0 bases, and 2 bases lay outside the gene matches. The V gene's germline CDR1 is LNHDA and CDR2 SQIVND (reference sequence). CDR3 sequence: CASSIDRDRGNQPQHF. The CDR3 bases are TGTGCCAGTAGTATAGATAGGGACAGGGGCAATCAGCCCCAGCATTTT. The full variable domain, rest sourced from reference TRBV19 and TRBJ1-5, is DGGITQSPKYLFRKEGQNVTLSCEQNLNHDAMYWYRQDPGQGLRLIYYSQIVNDFQKGDIAEGYSVSREKKESFPLTVTSAQKNPTAFYLCASSIDRDRGNQPQHFGDGTRLSIL.